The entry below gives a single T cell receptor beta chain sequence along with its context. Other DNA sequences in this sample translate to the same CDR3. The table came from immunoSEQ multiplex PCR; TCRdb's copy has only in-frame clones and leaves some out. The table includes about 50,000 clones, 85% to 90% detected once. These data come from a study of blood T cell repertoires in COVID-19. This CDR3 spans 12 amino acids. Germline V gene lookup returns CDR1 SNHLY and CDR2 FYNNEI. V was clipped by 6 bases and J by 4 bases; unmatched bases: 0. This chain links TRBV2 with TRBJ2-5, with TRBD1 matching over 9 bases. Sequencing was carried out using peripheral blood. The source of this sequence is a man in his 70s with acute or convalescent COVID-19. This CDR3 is CASRDRGETQYF. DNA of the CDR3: TGTGCCAGCAGGGACAGGGGAGAGACCCAGTACTTC.